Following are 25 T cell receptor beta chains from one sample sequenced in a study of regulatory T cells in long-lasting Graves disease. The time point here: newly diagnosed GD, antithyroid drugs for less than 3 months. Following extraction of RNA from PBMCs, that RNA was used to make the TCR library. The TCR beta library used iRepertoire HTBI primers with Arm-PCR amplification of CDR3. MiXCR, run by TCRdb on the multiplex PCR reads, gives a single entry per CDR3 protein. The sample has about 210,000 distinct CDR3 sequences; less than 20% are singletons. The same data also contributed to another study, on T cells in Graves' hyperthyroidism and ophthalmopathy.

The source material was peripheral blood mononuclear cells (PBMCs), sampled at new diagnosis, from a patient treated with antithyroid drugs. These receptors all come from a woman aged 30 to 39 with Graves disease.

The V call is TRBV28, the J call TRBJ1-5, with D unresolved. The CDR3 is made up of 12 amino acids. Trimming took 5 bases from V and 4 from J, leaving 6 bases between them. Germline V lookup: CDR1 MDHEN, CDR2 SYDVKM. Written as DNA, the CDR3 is TGTGCCAGCAGTGTTGTTAATCAGCCCCAGCATTTT. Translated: CASSVVNQPQHF.

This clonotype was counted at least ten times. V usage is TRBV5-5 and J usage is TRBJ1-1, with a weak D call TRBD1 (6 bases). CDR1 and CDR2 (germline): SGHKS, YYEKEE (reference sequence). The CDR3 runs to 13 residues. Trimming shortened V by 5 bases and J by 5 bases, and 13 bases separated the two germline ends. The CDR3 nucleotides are TGTGCCAGCAGACCGACAGGTAGGACTGAAGCTTTCTTT. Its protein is CASRPTGRTEAFF.

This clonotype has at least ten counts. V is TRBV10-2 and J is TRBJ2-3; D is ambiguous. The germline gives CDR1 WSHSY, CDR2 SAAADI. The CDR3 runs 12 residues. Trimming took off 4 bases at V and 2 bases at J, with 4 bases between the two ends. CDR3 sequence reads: CASSGLTDTQYF. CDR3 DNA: TGCGCCAGCAGTGGGCTCACAGATACGCAGTATTTT.

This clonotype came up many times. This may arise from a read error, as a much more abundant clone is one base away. CDR3 DNA sequence: TGTGCCAGCAGTCCCCGGGGACAGATCTACGAGCAGTGCTTC. Protein sequence: CASSPRGQIYEQCF. The V call is TRBV12-3 or TRBV12-4, the J call TRBJ2-7; 7 nucleotides agree with TRBD1. The CDR3 spans 14 residues.

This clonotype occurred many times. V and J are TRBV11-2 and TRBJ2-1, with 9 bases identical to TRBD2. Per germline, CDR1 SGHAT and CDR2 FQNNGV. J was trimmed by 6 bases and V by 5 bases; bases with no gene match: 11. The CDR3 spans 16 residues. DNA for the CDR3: TGTGCCAGCAGCCCTCCGCGGGAGGGCCGGAGCAATGAGCAGTTCTTC. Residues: CASSPPREGRSNEQFF.

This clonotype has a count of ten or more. CDR3 residues: CASSIKKQGWETGELFF. The CDR3 DNA is TGTGCCAGTAGTATCAAGAAACAGGGTTGGGAAACCGGGGAGCTGTTTTTT. The chain employs TRBV19 and TRBJ2-2, with D possibly being TRBD1 (6 bases). This CDR3 has 17 amino acids. Germline lookup yields CDR1 LNHDA and CDR2 SQIVND (reference sequence). Trimming took 3 bases from V and 5 from J, leaving 19 bases between them.

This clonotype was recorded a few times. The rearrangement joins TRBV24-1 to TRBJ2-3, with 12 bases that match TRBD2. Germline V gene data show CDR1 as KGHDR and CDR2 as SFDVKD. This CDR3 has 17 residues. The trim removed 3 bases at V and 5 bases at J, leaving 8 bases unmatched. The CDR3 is CATSDLASGGARDTQYF. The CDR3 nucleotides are TGTGCCACCAGTGATCTTGCTAGCGGGGGGGCCCGAGATACGCAGTATTTT.

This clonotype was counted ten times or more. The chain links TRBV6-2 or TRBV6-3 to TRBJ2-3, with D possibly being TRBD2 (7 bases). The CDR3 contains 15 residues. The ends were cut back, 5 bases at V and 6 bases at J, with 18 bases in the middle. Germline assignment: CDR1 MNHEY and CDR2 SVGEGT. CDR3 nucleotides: TGTGCCAGCAGTAGGGGGGGCCGGGGGGAGGATACGCAGTATTTT. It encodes CASSRGGRGEDTQYF.

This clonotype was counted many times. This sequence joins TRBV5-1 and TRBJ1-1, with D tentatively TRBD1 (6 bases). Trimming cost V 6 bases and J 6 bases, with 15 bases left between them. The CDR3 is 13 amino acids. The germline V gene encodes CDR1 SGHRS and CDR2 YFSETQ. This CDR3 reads CASNPQGLSEAFF. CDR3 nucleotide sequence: TGCGCCAGCAACCCACAGGGTTTGTCTGAAGCTTTCTTT.

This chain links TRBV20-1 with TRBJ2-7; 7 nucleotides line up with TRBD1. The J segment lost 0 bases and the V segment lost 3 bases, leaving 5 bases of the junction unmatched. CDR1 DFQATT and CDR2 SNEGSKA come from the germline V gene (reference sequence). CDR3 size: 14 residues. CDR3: CSASGQASSYEQYF. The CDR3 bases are TGCAGTGCTAGTGGACAGGCCAGCTCCTACGAGCAGTACTTC.

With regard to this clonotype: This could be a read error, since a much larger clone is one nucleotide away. Written as DNA, the CDR3 is TGTGCCAGTAGTATTCCGAGGACAGAGAACAATGAGCAGTTCTTC. It is translated as CASSIPRTENNEQFF. The V call is TRBV19, the J call TRBJ2-1, with D possibly TRBD1 on 6 matching bases. This CDR3 is 15 amino acids long. Deletions cut 3 bases from V and 5 bases from J, with 14 bases between. The germline V gene has CDR1 LNHDA and CDR2 SQIVND (reference sequence).

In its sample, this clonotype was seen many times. The CDR3 here is CSARETRRSYNEQFF. The CDR3 nucleotides are TGCAGTGCTAGAGAGACTAGGAGATCATACAATGAGCAGTTCTTC. The V and J genes are TRBV20-1 and TRBJ2-1; TRBD2 is a possible D gene (6 bases). The CDR3 loop spans 15 amino acids. Germline V gives CDR1 DFQATT, CDR2 SNEGSKA (reference sequence). Trimming shortened V by 0 bases and J by 4 bases, and 13 bases separated the two germline ends.

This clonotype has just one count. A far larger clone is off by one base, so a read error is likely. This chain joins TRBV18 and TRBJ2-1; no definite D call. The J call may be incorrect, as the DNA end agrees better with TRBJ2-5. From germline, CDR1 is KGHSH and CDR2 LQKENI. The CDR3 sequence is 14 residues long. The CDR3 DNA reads TGTGCCAGCTCACCCTATGTAAAGGATGAGACCCAGTACTTC. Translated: CASSPYVKDETQYF.

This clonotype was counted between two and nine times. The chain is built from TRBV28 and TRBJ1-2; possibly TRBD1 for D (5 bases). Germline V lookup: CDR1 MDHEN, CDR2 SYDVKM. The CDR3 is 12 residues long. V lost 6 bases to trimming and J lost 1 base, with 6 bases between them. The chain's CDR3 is CASSRVNYGYTF. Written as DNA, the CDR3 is TGTGCCAGCAGCAGGGTTAACTATGGCTACACCTTC.

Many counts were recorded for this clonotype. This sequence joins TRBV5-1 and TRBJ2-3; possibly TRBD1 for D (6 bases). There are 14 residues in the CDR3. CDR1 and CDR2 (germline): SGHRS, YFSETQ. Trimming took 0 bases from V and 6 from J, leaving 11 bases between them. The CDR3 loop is CASSLVRGSDTQYF. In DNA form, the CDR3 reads TGCGCCAGCAGCTTGGTAAGGGGGTCGGATACGCAGTATTTT.

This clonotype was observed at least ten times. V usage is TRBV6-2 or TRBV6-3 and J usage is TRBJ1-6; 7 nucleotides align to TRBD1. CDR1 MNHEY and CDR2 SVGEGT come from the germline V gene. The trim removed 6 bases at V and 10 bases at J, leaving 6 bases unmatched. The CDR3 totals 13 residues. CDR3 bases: TGTGCCAGCAGCAACAGGGGTGGCTCACCCCTCCACTTT. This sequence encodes CASSNRGGSPLHF.

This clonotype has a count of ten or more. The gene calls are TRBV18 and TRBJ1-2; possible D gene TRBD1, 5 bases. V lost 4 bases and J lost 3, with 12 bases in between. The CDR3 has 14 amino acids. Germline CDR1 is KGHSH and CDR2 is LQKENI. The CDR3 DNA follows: TGTGCCAGCTCACAGGGGCCCAGCGACTATGGCTACACCTTC. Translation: CASSQGPSDYGYTF.

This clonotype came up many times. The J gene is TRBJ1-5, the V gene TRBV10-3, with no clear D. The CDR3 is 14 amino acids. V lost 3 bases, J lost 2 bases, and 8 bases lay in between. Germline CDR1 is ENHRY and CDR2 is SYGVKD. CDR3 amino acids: CAISDQEGNQPQHF. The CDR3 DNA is TGTGCCATCAGTGACCAGGAGGGCAATCAGCCCCAGCATTTT.

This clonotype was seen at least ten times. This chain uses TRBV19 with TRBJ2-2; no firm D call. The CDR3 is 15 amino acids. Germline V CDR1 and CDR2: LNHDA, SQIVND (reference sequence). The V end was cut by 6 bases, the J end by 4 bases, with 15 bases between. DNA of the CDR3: TGTGCCAGTAGGGAAAAAGGCATGGCCACCGGGGAGCTGTTTTTT. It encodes CASREKGMATGELFF.

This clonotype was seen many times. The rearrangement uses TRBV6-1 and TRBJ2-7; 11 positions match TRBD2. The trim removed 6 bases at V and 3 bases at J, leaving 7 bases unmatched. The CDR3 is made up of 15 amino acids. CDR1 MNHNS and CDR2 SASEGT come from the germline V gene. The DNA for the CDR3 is TGTGCCAGCAGCCGAGGGACTAGCGGAGTCTACGAGCAGTACTTC. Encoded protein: CASSRGTSGVYEQYF.

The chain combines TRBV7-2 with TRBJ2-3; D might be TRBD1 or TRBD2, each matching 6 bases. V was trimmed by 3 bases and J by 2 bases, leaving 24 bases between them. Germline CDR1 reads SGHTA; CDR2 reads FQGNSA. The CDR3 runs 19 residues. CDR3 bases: TGTGCCAGCAGCTTGGTTCTTCGGGGGCAACCTACCCCCACAGATACGCAGTATTTT. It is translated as CASSLVLRGQPTPTDTQYF.

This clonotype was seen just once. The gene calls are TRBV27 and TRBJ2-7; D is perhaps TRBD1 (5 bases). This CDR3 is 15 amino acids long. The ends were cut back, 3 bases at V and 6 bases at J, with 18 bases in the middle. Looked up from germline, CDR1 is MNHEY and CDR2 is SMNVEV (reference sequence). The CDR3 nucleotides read TGTGCCAGCAGTTTGGGTTGGCTCCCTAGGGGCGAGCAGTACTTC. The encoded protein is CASSLGWLPRGEQYF.

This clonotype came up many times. CDR3 DNA: TGTGCCAGCTCACCACCGAGAGGGGACGCTTTCTTT. It codes for CASSPPRGDAFF. V gene TRBV18 combines with J gene TRBJ1-1; TRBD1 might be the D (5 bases). The V end was cut by 0 bases, the J end by 11 bases, with 10 bases between. The CDR3 sequence is 12 residues long. Germline CDR1 KGHSH, CDR2 LQKENI. Full variable domain (outside the CDR3, taken from reference TRBV18 and TRBJ1-1): NAGVMQNPRHLVRRRGQEARLRCSPMKGHSHVYWYRQLPEEGLKFMVYLQKENIIDESGMPKERFSAEFPKEGPSILRIQQVVRGDSAAYFCASSPPRGDAFFGQGTRLTVV.

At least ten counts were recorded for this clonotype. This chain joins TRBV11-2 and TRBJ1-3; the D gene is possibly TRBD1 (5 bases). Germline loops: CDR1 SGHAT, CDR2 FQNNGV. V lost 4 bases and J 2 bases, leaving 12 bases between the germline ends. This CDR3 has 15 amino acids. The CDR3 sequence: CASSSERGPGNTIYF. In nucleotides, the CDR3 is TGTGCCAGCAGCTCCGAGAGGGGTCCTGGAAACACCATATATTTT.

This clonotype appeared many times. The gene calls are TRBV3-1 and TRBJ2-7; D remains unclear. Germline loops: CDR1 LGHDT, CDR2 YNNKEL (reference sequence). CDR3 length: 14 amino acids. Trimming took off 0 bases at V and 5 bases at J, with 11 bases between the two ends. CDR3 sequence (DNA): TGTGCCAGCAGCCAAGAGTCAGTCCAGGACGAGCAGTACTTC. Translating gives CASSQESVQDEQYF.